This TCR beta chain was captured in a study of shared clonotypes between healthy human individuals. Trimming pared 0 bases from V and 1 base from J, leaving 9 bases between. CDR3 length: 15 residues. Germline CDR1 is SGHRS and CDR2 is YFSETQ. TCRdb's copy holds only in-frame clones and misses some; the assay was immunoSEQ multiplex PCR. Of around 1.6 million clones in the sample, approximately 98% were seen once. The specimen was naive CD4+ T cells sorted from blood. Stated subset: CD45RA+ positively selected. This rearrangement joins TRBV5-1 to TRBJ2-3, with D possibly being TRBD2 (5 bases). The sequence was collected from a man in his thirties or forties in good health. CDR3 nucleotides: TGCGCCAGCAGCTTGGGAGCGGCAGGCACAGATACGCAGTATTTT. It translates to CASSLGAAGTDTQYF.